This T cell receptor beta chain was observed in a study of T cells after yellow fever vaccination. A single record per CDR3 protein comes from TCRdb applying MiXCR to the 5' RACE reads. The table records hundreds of thousands of distinct CDR3 sequences, roughly 8% of them present only once. This clonotype was detected ten times or more. What it binds is not known. Study results and caveats: Most clones from primary vaccination resurfaced after the booster (under 97% CD4, over 75% CD8).

The sequence came from a man aged 18-30 years who received the YFV17D yellow fever vaccine. The source material was PBMCs, sampled 45 days after the first yellow fever vaccination.

The CDR3 is CASSSGTGLYGYTF. CDR3 coding DNA: TGTGCCAGCAGCTCCGGGACAGGCCTCTATGGCTACACCTTC. The chain joins TRBV7-2 to TRBJ1-2, with 8 bases that match TRBD1. The CDR3 length is 14 residues. The V segment lost 4 bases and the J segment 4 bases; nucleotides outside the gene matches: 5. CDR1 is SGHTA and CDR2 is FQGNSA in the germline V gene. Filled out from reference TRBV7-2 and TRBJ1-2, the complete variable domain reads GAGVSQSPSNKVTEKGKDVELRCDPISGHTALYWYRQSLGQGLEFLIYFQGNSAPDKSGLPSDRFSAERTGGSVSTLTIQRTQQEDSAVYLCASSSGTGLYGYTFGSGTRLTVV.